The TCR beta chain described here comes from a study of T cells in localized non-small cell lung cancer. Generated by immunoSEQ multiplex PCR, the TCRdb table keeps only in-frame clones and is missing some. Among 25,000 to 35,000 clones listed, 85% to 90% were seen once. Overall study results and limits: There was an association of higher blood T cell density with longer overall survival.

Notes on this clone: No antigen is known for it.

The sequencing here drew on peripheral blood, taken before any cancer treatment. The clonotype was recovered from a female donor over 55 with stage I lung adenocarcinoma.

The CDR3 nucleotides read TGTGCCAGCATCCCTTTGGGGGATGAGCAGTTCTTC. It yields the protein CASIPLGDEQFF. The gene calls are TRBV7-9 and TRBJ2-1, with D possibly called TRBD1 or TRBD2 (5 bases each). The V end lost 7 bases, the J end lost 8 bases, and 12 bases lay between the germline ends. Germline V CDR1 and CDR2: SEHNR, FQNEAQ (reference sequence). This CDR3 is built from 12 residues.